This T cell receptor (beta chain) was retrieved from a study of OX40 agonist ivuxolimab in advanced cancers. As for the study in general: Given to patients was ivuxolimab, an agonistic anti-OX40 (CD134) antibody. From 23 to 79 years was the age range, with a mean of around 60 years, and nearly 85% were male. Study conclusions and caveats: Relative to CD4+, CD8+ T cells held more expanded clones on average.

Generated by immunoSEQ multiplex PCR, the TCRdb table keeps only in-frame clones and is missing some. The sample records under 80,000 clones, about 88% being singletons. Worth noting for this clone: What it binds is unknown.

The origin of this receptor is an adult with an advanced solid tumor such as melanoma, head and neck, liver or kidney cancer. The starting material was CD4+ or CD8+ T cells sorted from blood, obtained in a trial of the OX40 agonist ivuxolimab.

CDR3 loop: CASSKGGTGGYGYTF. CDR3 sequence (DNA): TGTGCCAGCAGCAAAGGCGGGACAGGGGGTTATGGCTACACCTTC. This chain links TRBV21-1 with TRBJ1-2; the table's D call, TRBD1, was not checked against the DNA. TRBV21-1 is given as a pseudogene. The CDR3 length is 15 residues.